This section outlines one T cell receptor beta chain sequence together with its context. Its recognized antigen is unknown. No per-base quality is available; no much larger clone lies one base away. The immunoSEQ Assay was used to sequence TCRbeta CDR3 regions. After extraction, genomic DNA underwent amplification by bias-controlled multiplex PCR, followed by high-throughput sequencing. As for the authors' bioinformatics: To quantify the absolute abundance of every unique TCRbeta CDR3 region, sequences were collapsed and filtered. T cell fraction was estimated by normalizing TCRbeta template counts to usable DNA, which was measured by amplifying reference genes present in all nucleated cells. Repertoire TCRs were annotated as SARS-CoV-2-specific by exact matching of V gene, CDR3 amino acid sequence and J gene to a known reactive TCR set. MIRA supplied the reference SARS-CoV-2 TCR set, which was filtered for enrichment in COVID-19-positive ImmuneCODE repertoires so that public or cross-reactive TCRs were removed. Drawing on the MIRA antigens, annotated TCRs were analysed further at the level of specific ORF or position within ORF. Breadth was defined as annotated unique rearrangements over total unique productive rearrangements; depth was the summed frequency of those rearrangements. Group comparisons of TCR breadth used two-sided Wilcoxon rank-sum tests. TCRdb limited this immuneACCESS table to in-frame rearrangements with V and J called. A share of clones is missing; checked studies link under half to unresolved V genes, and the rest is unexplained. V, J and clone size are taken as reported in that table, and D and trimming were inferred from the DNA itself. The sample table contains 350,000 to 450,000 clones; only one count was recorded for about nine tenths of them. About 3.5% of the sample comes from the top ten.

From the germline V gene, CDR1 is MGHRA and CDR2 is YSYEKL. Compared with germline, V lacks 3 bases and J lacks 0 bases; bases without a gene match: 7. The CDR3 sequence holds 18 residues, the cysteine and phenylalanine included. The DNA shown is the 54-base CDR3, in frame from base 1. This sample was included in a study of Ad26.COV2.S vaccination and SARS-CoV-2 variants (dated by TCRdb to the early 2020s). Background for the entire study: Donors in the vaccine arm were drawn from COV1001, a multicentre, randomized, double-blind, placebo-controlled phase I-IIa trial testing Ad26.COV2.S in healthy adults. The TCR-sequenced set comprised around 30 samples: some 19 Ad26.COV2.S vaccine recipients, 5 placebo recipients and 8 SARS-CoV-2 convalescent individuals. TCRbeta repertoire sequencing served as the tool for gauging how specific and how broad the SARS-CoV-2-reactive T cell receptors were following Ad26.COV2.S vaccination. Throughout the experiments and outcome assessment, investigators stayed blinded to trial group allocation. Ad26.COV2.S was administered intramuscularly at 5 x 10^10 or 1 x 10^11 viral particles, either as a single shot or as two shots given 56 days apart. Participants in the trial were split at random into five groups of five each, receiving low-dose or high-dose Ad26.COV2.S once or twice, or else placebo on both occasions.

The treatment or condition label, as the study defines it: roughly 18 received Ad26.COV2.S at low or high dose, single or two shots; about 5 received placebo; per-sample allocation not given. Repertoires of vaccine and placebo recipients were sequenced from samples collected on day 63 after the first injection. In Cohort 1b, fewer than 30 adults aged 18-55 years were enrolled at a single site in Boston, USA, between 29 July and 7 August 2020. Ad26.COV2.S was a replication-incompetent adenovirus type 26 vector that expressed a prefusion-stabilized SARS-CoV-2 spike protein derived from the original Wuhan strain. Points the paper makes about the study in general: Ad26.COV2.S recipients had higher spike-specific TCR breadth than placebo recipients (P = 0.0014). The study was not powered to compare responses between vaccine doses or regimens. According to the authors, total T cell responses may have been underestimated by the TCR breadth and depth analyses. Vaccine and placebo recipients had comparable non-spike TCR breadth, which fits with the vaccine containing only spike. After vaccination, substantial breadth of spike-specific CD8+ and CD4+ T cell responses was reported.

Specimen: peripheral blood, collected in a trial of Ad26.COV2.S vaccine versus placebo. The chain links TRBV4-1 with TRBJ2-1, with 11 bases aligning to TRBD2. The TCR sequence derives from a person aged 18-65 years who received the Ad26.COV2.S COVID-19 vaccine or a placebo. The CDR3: CASSQVPLAGDSYNEQFF. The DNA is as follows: TGCGCCAGCAGCCAGGTCCCACTAGCGGGGGACTCCTACAATGAGCAGTTCTTC.